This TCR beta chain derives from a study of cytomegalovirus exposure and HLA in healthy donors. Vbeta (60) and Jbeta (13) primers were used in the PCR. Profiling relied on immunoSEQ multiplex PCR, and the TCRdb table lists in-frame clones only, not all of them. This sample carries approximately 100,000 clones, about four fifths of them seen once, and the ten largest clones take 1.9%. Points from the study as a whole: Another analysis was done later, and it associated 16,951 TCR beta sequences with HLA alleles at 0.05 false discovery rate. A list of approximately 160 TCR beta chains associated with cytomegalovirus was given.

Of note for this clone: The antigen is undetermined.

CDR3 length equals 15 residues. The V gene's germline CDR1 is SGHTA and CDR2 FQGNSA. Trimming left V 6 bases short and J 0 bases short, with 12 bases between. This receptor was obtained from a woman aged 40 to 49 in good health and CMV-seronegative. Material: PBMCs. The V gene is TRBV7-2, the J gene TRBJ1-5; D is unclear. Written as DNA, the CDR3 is TGTGCCAGCAGAGTTGAACAGAATAGCAATCAGCCCCAGCATTTT. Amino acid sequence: CASRVEQNSNQPQHF.